Listed here are 30 T cell receptor beta chains from one sample, sequenced in a study of identical twins. TCRdb processed the 5' RACE reads anew with MiXCR; each CDR3 protein has one entry. The sample has some 230,000 distinct CDR3 sequences; roughly 7.1% are singletons. These sequences were also reported in another study, on T cells expressing NK-cell markers.

Material: CD8+ T cells sorted from blood. Receptors were obtained from a young woman in good health.

CDR3 residues: CASSQDPRYYEQYF. CDR3 DNA sequence: TGCGCCAGCAGCCAAGATCCCCGTTACTACGAGCAGTACTTC. The chain couples TRBV4-1 to TRBJ2-7; the D is unclear. In germline, CDR1 is MGHRA, CDR2 YSYEKL. The CDR3 has 14 amino acids. V lost 0 bases and J lost 3, with 9 bases in between.

In this sample, this clonotype turned up many times. J is TRBJ2-1 and V is TRBV5-1; 11 bases map to TRBD2. V lost 2 bases and J lost 7; bases outside the gene matches: 5. The CDR3 totals 15 residues. CDR1 and CDR2 (germline): SGHRS, YFSETQ. CDR3 protein: CASSFSGGAGNEQFF. The CDR3 DNA follows: TGCGCCAGCAGCTTTAGCGGGGGGGCCGGGAATGAGCAGTTCTTC.

The rearrangement links TRBV5-5 to TRBJ2-7, with TRBD2 identical over 10 bases. Unmatched junction bases numbered 3, after V lost 3 bases and J lost 3 bases. The V gene's germline CDR1 is SGHKS and CDR2 YYEKEE (reference sequence). This CDR3 spans 14 amino acids. The CDR3 region has the DNA TGTGCCAGCAGCTCTAGCGGGGGATTCTACGAGCAGTACTTC. Residues: CASSSSGGFYEQYF.

V and J are TRBV30 and TRBJ1-5, with D possibly TRBD1 on 5 matching bases. Trimming stripped 1 base from V and 5 bases from J, with 9 bases between. Per the germline V gene, CDR1 is GTSNPN and CDR2 is SVGIG (reference sequence). The CDR3 spans 13 residues. For the CDR3, the DNA is TGTGCCTGGAGTGGGGACGGTGATCAGCCCCAGCATTTT. As protein: CAWSGDGDQPQHF.

This chain links TRBV25-1 with TRBJ1-2; 9 bases line up with TRBD1. The CDR3 has 14 amino acids. J was trimmed by 5 bases and V by 8 bases; bases with no gene match: 9. In germline, CDR1 is MGHDK, CDR2 SYGVNS. The CDR3 DNA follows: TGTGCCAGCTCACCCGGGACAGGGCTTTATGGCTACACCTTC. This translates into CASSPGTGLYGYTF.

As to this clonotype: One end of the junction fails to match germline, which may point to a read error. V and J are TRBV7-9 and TRBJ2-7; no definite D call. This CDR3 region has 13 residues. Germline V lookup: CDR1 SEHNR, CDR2 FQNEAQ (reference sequence). The CDR3 loop is CASSPFSSYEQNF. DNA for the CDR3: TGTGCCAGCAGCCCTTTTAGTTCGTACGAGCAGAACTTC.

This clonotype was counted only a few times. The chain joins TRBV5-6 to TRBJ2-3; TRBD2 might be the D (6 bases). Trimming removed 5 bases at V and 6 bases at J, with 16 bases between. The CDR3 loop spans 14 amino acids. Germline V gene lookup returns CDR1 SGHDT and CDR2 YYEEEE. The CDR3 is CASSSGGRRDTQYF. The CDR3 DNA reads as TGTGCCAGCAGTTCCGGGGGACGGAGGGATACGCAGTATTTT.

This clonotype was picked up many times. The V gene is TRBV10-3, the J gene TRBJ1-2; a possible D gene is TRBD1 (6 bases). V shed 10 bases and J shed 4 bases, with 16 bases lying between them. The CDR3 covers 13 residues. Germline V gene sequence: CDR1 ENHRY, CDR2 SYGVKD. CDR3 in amino acids: CATTPLRGYGYTF. The CDR3 DNA sequence: TGTGCCACTACCCCCCTCAGGGGCTATGGCTACACCTTC.

This clonotype was observed many times. The J gene is TRBJ2-1, the V gene TRBV7-9; the D gene is possibly TRBD2 (6 bases). The CDR3 has 15 amino acids. CDR1 and CDR2 (germline): SEHNR, FQNEAQ (reference sequence). Trimming pared 5 bases from V and 3 bases from J, leaving 14 bases between. The DNA of the CDR3 is TGTGCCAGCAGCCTTAGCGGCGATAGCTACAATGAGCAGTTCTTC. Protein: CASSLSGDSYNEQFF.

To note about this clonotype: At one end the junction does not follow the germline gene, possibly because of a read error. The chain uses TRBV28 and TRBJ2-2; TRBD1 matches 9 bases. The CDR3 length is 15 residues. CDR1 and CDR2 (germline): MDHEN, SYDVKM. CDR3 protein: CASILQGANTGELFF. In nucleotides, the CDR3 is TGTGCCAGCATTTTACAGGGGGCCAACACCGGGGAGCTGTTTTTT.

This clonotype turned up a few times. This chain links TRBV7-9 with TRBJ2-1; D possibly corresponds to TRBD2 (5 bases). This CDR3 spans 14 amino acids. Germline loops: CDR1 SEHNR, CDR2 FQNEAQ (reference sequence). Deletions cut 1 base from V and 6 bases from J, with 10 bases between. The CDR3 DNA sequence: TGTGCCAGCAGCTTAGTTGGAGGTTCCAATGAGCAGTTCTTC. It yields the protein CASSLVGGSNEQFF.

The chain links TRBV25-1 to TRBJ2-2; TRBD2 aligns across 11 bases. Germline CDR1 MGHDK, CDR2 SYGVNS. V trimming: 2 bases; J trimming: 4 bases; junction bases outside the gene matches: 9. The CDR3 consists of 18 residues. The CDR3 coding sequence is TGTGCCAGCAGTGAAGTTGGTAGCGGGAGGGCAGTCACCGGGGAGCTGTTTTTT. Translating it yields CASSEVGSGRAVTGELFF.

In this sample, this clonotype turned up a few times. The chain employs TRBV20-1 and TRBJ1-1; D is possibly TRBD1 (6 bases). V was trimmed by 4 bases and J by 4 bases, leaving 28 bases between them. This CDR3 comprises 18 residues. Germline V gene sequence: CDR1 DFQATT, CDR2 SNEGSKA (reference sequence). Here the CDR3 DNA reads TGCAGTGCTAAAAACAGGGTGCTGGCTTCTAGATCGGGCACTGAAGCTTTCTTT. This codes for CSAKNRVLASRSGTEAFF.

Of note for this clonotype: Given a much more abundant clone one base away, this may be a read error. The genes are TRBV11-2 and TRBJ2-1; no clear D. Germline values: CDR1 SGHAT, CDR2 FQNNGV. The CDR3 length is 16 residues. The CDR3 loop is CATSLDRSRPQNEQFF. In DNA, the CDR3 is TGTGCCACCAGCTTAGATAGGAGCAGACCCCAGAATGAGCAGTTCTTC.

In this sample, this clonotype turned up many times. J is TRBJ1-4 and V is TRBV2; 8 bases match TRBD1. CDR1 SNHLY and CDR2 FYNNEI come from the germline V gene. The CDR3 contains 13 residues. V lost 6 bases and J lost 7; bases outside the gene matches: 4. Written as DNA, the CDR3 is TGTGCCAGCAGGGACAGGGCGGTTGAAAAACTGTTTTTT. This codes for CASRDRAVEKLFF.

The V gene is TRBV7-9, the J gene TRBJ1-1, with a tentative D call TRBD1 (5 bases). This CDR3 contains 14 residues. In germline, CDR1 is SEHNR, CDR2 FQNEAQ (reference sequence). The V end was cut by 5 bases, the J end by 3 bases, with 13 bases between. The CDR3 protein is CASSPDGGDTEAFF. The CDR3 DNA reads as TGTGCCAGCAGCCCGGACGGGGGGGACACTGAAGCTTTCTTT.

The chain couples TRBV7-2 to TRBJ2-3; 16 bases map to TRBD2. Trimming removed 3 bases from V and 1 base from J; junction bases left unmatched: 16. CDR1 and CDR2 (germline): SGHTA, FQGNSA. The CDR3 is made up of 22 amino acids. CDR3 loop: CASSFVPGLAGGDSFGTDTQYF. The CDR3 DNA sequence: TGTGCCAGCAGCTTCGTCCCGGGACTAGCGGGGGGGGACTCCTTTGGCACAGATACGCAGTATTTT.

The chain employs TRBV9 and TRBJ2-3, with D perhaps being TRBD1 or TRBD2 (6 bases each). Germline values: CDR1 SGDLS, CDR2 YYNGEE. The V and J ends lost 0 bases and 2 bases respectively, with 10 bases between them. This CDR3 is 15 amino acids long. The CDR3 nucleotides are TGTGCCAGCAGCGTAGGGGGGGCGTACACAGATACGCAGTATTTT. It translates to CASSVGGAYTDTQYF.

This chain uses TRBV19 with TRBJ1-1; 12 positions agree with TRBD1. Germline V gives CDR1 LNHDA, CDR2 SQIVND (reference sequence). V shed 5 bases and J 6 bases; nucleotides not matched to a gene: 4. This CDR3 is 14 amino acids long. The CDR3 here is CASSPGQGASEAFF. In DNA form, the CDR3 reads TGTGCCAGTAGTCCGGGACAGGGGGCCTCTGAAGCTTTCTTT.

This clonotype was seen ten or more times. The V gene is TRBV9, the J gene TRBJ2-7, with unresolved D. CDR3 length: 14 residues. Germline V gene lookup returns CDR1 SGDLS and CDR2 YYNGEE. V dropped 0 bases and J dropped 2 bases, with 9 bases sitting between them. CDR3 nucleotide sequence: TGTGCCAGCAGCGTAGGGGTAGGAACCTACGAGCAGTACTTC. It codes for CASSVGVGTYEQYF.

This clonotype was seen more than once but under ten times. The chain carries TRBV19 and TRBJ2-1; 8 nucleotides match TRBD2. This CDR3 region has 15 residues. Per the germline V gene, CDR1 is LNHDA and CDR2 is SQIVND (reference sequence). The trim removed 5 bases at V and 4 bases at J, leaving 7 bases unmatched. DNA for the CDR3: TGTGCCAGTAGTCCCTCGGGACTAGGATACAATGAGCAGTTCTTC. This translates into CASSPSGLGYNEQFF.

In its sample, this clonotype was seen many times. The V call is TRBV27, the J call TRBJ2-1, with D perhaps matching TRBD1 (5 bases). CDR1 and CDR2 (germline): MNHEY, SMNVEV (reference sequence). The CDR3 contains 16 residues. Trimming left V 3 bases short and J 5 bases short, with 17 bases between. As DNA, the CDR3 is TGTGCCAGCAGTTTCACGTTGGGGCCATTTAACAATGAGCAGTTCTTC. Amino acid sequence: CASSFTLGPFNNEQFF.

The sample holds a few counts of this clonotype. Here the CDR3 DNA reads TGTGCCAGCAGCTTAGACCAGCGGGAGGGCAATGAGCAGTTCTTC. Amino acids: CASSLDQREGNEQFF. This chain connects TRBV7-2 to TRBJ2-1; 10 bases map to TRBD2. In germline, CDR1 is SGHTA, CDR2 FQGNSA. V shed 1 base, J shed 6 bases, and the junction held 3 bases outside the gene matches. The CDR3 is made up of 15 amino acids.

This chain joins TRBV6-5 and TRBJ2-2; TRBD1 is a possible D gene (5 bases). Germline V gene data show CDR1 as MNHEY and CDR2 as SVGAGI. Trimming stripped 0 bases from V and 8 bases from J, with 7 bases between. CDR3 length equals 13 residues. CDR3 sequence (DNA): TGTGCCAGCAGTTACTCGTCAGGGGGGGAGCTGTTTTTT. It codes for CASSYSSGGELFF.

This clonotype has a handful of counts. J is TRBJ2-1 and V is TRBV6-2 or TRBV6-3; 8 bases map to TRBD2. The V and J ends lost 2 bases and 6 bases, in that order; junction bases with no gene match: 6. Germline CDR1 is MNHEY and CDR2 is SVGEGT. The CDR3 runs 15 residues. The CDR3 nucleotides read TGTGCCAGCAGTTACGATGGCGGGAGGCGCAATGAGCAGTTCTTC. Translating gives CASSYDGGRRNEQFF.

The gene calls are TRBV10-2 and TRBJ2-1, with TRBD2 matching 12 bases. CDR1 and CDR2 from the germline V gene are WSHSY and SAAADI. With 4 bases clipped from V and 9 bases from J, the junction kept 10 bases outside the gene matches. This CDR3 contains 16 residues. The CDR3 nucleotides read TGCGCCAGCAGTGGTCCTAGCGGGAGGGCCGGGACTGAGCAGTTCTTC. It specifies CASSGPSGRAGTEQFF.

Written as DNA, the CDR3 is TGTGCCAGCAGCTTACCAGAAGCGGGAGGGGTCGACAATGAGCAGTTCTTC. Encoded protein: CASSLPEAGGVDNEQFF. The chain employs TRBV7-9 and TRBJ2-1; 10 nucleotides agree with TRBD2. The trim removed 2 bases at V and 5 bases at J, leaving 9 bases unmatched. Germline V lookup: CDR1 SEHNR, CDR2 FQNEAQ (reference sequence). The CDR3 totals 17 residues. Full variable domain (rest looked up from reference TRBV7-9 and TRBJ2-1): DTGVSQNPRHKITKRGQNVTFRCDPISEHNRLYWYRQTLGQGPEFLTYFQNEAQLEKSRLLSDRFSAERPKGSFSTLEIQRTEQGDSAMYLCASSLPEAGGVDNEQFFGPGTRLTVL.

The V gene is TRBV7-6, the J gene TRBJ1-3; the D is unclear. Germline assignment: CDR1 SGHVS and CDR2 FNYEAQ. CDR3 size: 19 residues. Trimming pared 2 bases from V and 0 bases from J, leaving 20 bases between. DNA for the CDR3: TGTGCCAGCAGCTTATCTTTCCCGGCCTACACGAGCTCTGGAAACACCATATATTTT. The encoded protein is CASSLSFPAYTSSGNTIYF.

V and J are TRBV10-3 and TRBJ1-2; D remains unclear. Germline V gives CDR1 ENHRY, CDR2 SYGVKD. V dropped 2 bases and J dropped 4 bases, with 8 bases sitting between them. This CDR3 spans 13 amino acids. The CDR3 spells CAISEEQIYGYTF. The CDR3 nucleotides are TGTGCCATCAGTGAGGAACAGATCTATGGCTACACCTTC.

The chain employs TRBV24-1 and TRBJ2-1; weak D call: TRBD2 (5 bases). The CDR3 is 14 residues long. Trimming left V 9 bases short and J 0 bases short, with 11 bases between. Germline loops: CDR1 KGHDR, CDR2 SFDVKD. The CDR3 loop is CATRPDFSYNEQFF. CDR3 sequence (DNA): TGTGCCACCCGCCCGGACTTCTCCTACAATGAGCAGTTCTTC.